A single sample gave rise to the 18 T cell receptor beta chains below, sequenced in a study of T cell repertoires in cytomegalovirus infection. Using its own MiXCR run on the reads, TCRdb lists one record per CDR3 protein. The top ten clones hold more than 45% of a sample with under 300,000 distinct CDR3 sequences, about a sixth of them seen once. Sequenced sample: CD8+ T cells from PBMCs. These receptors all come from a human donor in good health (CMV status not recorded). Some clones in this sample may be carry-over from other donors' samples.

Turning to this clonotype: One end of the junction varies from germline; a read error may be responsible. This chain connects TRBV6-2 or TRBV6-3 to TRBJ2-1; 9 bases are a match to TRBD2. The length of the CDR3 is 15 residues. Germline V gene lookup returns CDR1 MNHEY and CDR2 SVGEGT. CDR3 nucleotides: TGTGCCAGCAGGTTCAGCGGGGGGCCCTACACTGAGCAGTTCTTC. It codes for CASRFSGGPYTEQFF.

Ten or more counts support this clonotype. The CDR3 coding sequence is TGTGCCAGCAGTTACGCGTATAGGACACGCTCCTACAATGAGCAGTTCTTC. Protein sequence: CASSYAYRTRSYNEQFF. The chain joins TRBV6-6 to TRBJ2-1; maybe TRBD1 (5 bases). V was shortened by 2 bases and J by 0 bases, with 14 bases between the two germline ends. The germline V gene encodes CDR1 MNHNY and CDR2 SVGAGI (reference sequence). CDR3 length: 17 residues.

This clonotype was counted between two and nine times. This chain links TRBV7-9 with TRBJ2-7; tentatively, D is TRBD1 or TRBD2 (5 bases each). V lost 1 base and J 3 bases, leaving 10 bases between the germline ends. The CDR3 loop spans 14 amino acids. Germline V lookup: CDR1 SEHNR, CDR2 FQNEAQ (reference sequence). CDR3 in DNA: TGTGCCAGCAGCTTAGGACAGCGGAACTACGAGCAGTACTTC. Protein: CASSLGQRNYEQYF.

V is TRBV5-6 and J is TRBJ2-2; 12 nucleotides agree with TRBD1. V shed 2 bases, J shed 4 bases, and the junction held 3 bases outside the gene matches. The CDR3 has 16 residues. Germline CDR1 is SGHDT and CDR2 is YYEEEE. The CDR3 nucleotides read TGTGCCAGCAGCTTCAGGGACAGGGGGCGCACCGGGGAGCTGTTTTTT. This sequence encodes CASSFRDRGRTGELFF.

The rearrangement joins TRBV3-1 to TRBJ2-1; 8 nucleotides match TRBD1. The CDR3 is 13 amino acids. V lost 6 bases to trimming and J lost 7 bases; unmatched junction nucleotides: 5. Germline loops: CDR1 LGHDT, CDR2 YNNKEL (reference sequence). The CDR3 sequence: CASRDRAQNEQFF. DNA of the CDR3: TGTGCCAGCAGGGACAGGGCCCAAAATGAGCAGTTCTTC.

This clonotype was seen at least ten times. DNA for the CDR3: TGTGCCAGCAGCTCGTACGGAGTCTCCGAGAACTATGGCTACACCTTC. This sequence encodes CASSSYGVSENYGYTF. The genes are TRBV7-9 and TRBJ1-2; no definite D call. Germline CDR1 is SEHNR and CDR2 is FQNEAQ (reference sequence). The CDR3 runs to 16 residues. With 4 bases removed from V and 2 bases from J, the gap between germline ends came to 17 bases.

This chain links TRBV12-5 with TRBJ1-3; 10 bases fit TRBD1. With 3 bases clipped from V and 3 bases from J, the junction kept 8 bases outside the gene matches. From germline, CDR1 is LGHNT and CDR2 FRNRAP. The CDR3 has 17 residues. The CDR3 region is CASGFDSGTGDGNTIYF. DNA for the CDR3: TGTGCTAGTGGTTTCGACTCCGGGACAGGGGATGGAAACACCATATATTTT. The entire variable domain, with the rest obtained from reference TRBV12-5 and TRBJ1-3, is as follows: DARVTQTPRHKVTEMGQEVTMRCQPILGHNTVFWYRQTMMQGLELLAYFRNRAPLDDSGMPKDRFSAEMPDATLATLKIQPSEPRDSAVYFCASGFDSGTGDGNTIYFGEGSWLTVV.

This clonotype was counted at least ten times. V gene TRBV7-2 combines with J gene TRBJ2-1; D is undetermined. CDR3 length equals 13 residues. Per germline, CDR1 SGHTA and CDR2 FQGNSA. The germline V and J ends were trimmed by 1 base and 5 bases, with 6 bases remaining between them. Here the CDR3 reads CASSLVGNNEQFF. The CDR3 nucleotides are TGTGCCAGCAGCTTAGTAGGCAACAATGAGCAGTTCTTC.

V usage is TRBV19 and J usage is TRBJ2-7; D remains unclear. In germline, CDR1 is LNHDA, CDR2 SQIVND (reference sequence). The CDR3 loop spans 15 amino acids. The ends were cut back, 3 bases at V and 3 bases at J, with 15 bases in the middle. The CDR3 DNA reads TGTGCCAGTAGTATCTCACCGGAGCTGCACTACGAGCAGTACTTC. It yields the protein CASSISPELHYEQYF.

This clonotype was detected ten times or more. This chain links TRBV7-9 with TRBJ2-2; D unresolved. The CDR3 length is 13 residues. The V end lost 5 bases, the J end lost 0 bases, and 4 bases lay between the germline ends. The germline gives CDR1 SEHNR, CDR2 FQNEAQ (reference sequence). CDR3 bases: TGTGCCAGCAGCGGGGCGAACACCGGGGAGCTGTTTTTT. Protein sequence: CASSGANTGELFF. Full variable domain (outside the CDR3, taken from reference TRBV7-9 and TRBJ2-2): DTGVSQNPRHKITKRGQNVTFRCDPISEHNRLYWYRQTLGQGPEFLTYFQNEAQLEKSRLLSDRFSAERPKGSFSTLEIQRTEQGDSAMYLCASSGANTGELFFGEGSRLTVL.

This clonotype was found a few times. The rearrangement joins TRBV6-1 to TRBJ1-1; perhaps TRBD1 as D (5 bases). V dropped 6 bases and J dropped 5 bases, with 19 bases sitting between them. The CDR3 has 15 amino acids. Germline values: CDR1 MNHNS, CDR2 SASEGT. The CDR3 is CASRETPGPGTEAFF. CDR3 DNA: TGTGCCAGCAGAGAAACCCCGGGACCGGGTACTGAAGCTTTCTTT.

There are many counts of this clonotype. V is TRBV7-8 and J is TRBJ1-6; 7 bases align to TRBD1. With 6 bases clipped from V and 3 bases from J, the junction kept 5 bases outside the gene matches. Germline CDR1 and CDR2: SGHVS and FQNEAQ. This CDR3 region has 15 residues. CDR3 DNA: TGTGCCAGCAGGGGACAGATTGACTATAATTCACCCCTCCACTTT. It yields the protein CASRGQIDYNSPLHF.

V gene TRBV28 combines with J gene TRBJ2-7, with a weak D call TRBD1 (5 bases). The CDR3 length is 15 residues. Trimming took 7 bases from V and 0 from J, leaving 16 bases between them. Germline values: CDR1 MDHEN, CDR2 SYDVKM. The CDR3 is CASKYSRTPSYEQYF. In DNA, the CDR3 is TGTGCCAGCAAGTACTCAAGGACACCCTCCTACGAGCAGTACTTC.

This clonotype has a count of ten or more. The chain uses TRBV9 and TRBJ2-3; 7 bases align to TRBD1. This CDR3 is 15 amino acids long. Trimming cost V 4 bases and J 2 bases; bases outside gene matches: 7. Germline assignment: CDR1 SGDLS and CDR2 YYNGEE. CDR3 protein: CASSFAGTDTDTQYF. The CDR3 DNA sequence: TGTGCCAGCAGCTTCGCCGGGACAGACACAGATACGCAGTATTTT.

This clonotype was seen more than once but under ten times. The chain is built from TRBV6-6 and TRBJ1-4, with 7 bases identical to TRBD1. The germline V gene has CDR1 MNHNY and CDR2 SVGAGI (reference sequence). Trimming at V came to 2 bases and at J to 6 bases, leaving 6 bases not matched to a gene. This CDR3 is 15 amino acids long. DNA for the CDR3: TGTGCCAGCAGTTACCCCGGGACAGACCATGAAAAACTGTTTTTT. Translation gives CASSYPGTDHEKLFF.

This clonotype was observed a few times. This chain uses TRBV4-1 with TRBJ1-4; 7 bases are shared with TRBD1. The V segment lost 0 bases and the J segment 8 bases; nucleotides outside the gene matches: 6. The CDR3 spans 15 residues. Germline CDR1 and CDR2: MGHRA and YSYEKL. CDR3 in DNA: TGCGCCAGCAGCCAAGATAGGGGACAGTCCGAAAAACTGTTTTTT. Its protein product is CASSQDRGQSEKLFF.

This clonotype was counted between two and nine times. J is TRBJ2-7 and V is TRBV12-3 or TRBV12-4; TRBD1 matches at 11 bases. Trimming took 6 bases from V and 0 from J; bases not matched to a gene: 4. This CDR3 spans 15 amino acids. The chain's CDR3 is CASSTGTGGSYEQYF. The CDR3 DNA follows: TGTGCCAGCAGCACTGGGACAGGGGGCTCCTACGAGCAGTACTTC.

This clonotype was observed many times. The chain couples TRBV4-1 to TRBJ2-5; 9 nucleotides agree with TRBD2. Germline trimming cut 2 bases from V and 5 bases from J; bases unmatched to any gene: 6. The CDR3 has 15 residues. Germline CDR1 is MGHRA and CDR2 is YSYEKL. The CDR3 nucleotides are TGCGCCAGCAGCCAAACGGTCAGCGGGAGGGAGACCCAGTACTTC. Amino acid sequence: CASSQTVSGRETQYF.